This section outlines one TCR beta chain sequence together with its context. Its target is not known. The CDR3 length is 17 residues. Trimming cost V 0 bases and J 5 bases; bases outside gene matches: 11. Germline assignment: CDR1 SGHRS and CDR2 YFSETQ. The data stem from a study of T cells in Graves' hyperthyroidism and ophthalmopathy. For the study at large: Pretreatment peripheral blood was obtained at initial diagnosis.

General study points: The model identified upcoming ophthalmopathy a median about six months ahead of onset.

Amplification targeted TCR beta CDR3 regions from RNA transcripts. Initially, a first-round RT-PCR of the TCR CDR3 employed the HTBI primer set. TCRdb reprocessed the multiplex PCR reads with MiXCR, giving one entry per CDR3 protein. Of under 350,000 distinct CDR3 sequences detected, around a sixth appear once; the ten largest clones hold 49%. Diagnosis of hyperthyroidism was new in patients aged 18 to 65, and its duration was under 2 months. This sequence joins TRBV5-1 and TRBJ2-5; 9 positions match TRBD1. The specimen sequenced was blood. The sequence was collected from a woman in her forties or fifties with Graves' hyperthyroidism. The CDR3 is CASSLEQGALHGETQYF. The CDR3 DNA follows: TGCGCCAGCAGCTTGGAACAGGGGGCGCTTCACGGGGAGACCCAGTACTTC.